One and the same sample provided the 2 T cell receptor beta chains below, sequenced in a study of blood T cells in healthy people across ages. A second PCR of about 6 to 12 cycles used a sample-barcoded 5' primer and a J-beta primer mix. TCRdb reprocessed the 5' RACE reads via MiXCR and lists one record per CDR3 protein. The data contain around 500,000 distinct CDR3 sequences, about 27% of them singletons. The sample also formed part of further work on T cells of mothers and their children.

The specimen was blood. The source of these receptors is a boy under 10 years old in good health.

The chain combines TRBV4-3 with TRBJ2-4; 10 bases fit TRBD2. Trimming at V came to 0 bases and at J to 7 bases, leaving 6 bases not matched to a gene. The CDR3 contains 16 residues. Germline CDR1 reads LGHNA; CDR2 reads YSLEER. The CDR3 sequence is CASSQEASGRGNIQYF. In DNA, the CDR3 is TGCGCCAGCAGCCAAGAAGCTAGCGGGAGAGGTAACATTCAGTACTTC.

The chain joins TRBV29-1 to TRBJ2-1, with D possibly being TRBD2 (6 bases). Germline-derived CDR1 and CDR2 are SQVTM and ANQGSEA. CDR3 length equals 14 residues. This CDR3 reads CSAMGTPSYNEQFF. CDR3 in DNA: TGCAGTGCCATGGGGACTCCATCTTACAATGAGCAGTTCTTC.